This T cell receptor (beta chain) was sequenced in a study of blood T cell repertoires in COVID-19. As for the study in general: T cells, B-cell-depleted T cells, or PBMCs provided the cDNA or gDNA that served as material.

As originally analysed: Amplification of reference gene primers was used by the study to estimate nucleated cell counts. Here immunoSEQ multiplex PCR was the method, and the copy in TCRdb shows in-frame clones only, minus some. For V, J and clone size, that table is used; D and trimming come from the DNA. This table holds around 170,000 clones, roughly 80% found once. The table lists this clone with a few counts. The TCR was taken from a man aged 25-40 years with active or convalescent COVID-19. Sample: peripheral blood.

CDR3 region: CASSLTGRGNTEAFF. CDR3 DNA: TGTGCCAGCAGCTTAACTGGCAGGGGGAACACTGAAGCTTTCTTT. The chain couples TRBV7-3 to TRBJ1-1; tentatively, D is TRBD1 (6 bases). Trimming shortened V by 0 bases and J by 1 base, and 9 bases separated the two germline ends. The germline gives CDR1 SGHTA, CDR2 FQGTGA. This CDR3 is 15 amino acids long.